A single T cell receptor beta chain is shown here with its context. Its antigen remains unknown. Samples each yielded at least 5 micrograms of total RNA. This sample is part of a study of blood T cells in healthy people across ages. Whole-study findings and limits: Naive T cell percentage showed a strong correlation with TCR beta diversity. Unsorted PBMCs ruled out conclusive naive versus antigen-experienced comparison.

The CDR3 totals 12 residues. Deletions cut 2 bases from V and 3 bases from J, with 7 bases between. Germline CDR1 and CDR2: DFQATT and SNEGSKA (reference sequence). Primed by a sample-barcoded 5' primer and a J-beta primer mix, a second PCR proceeded for about 6 to 11 cycles. Via MiXCR, TCRdb re-called the 5' RACE reads, giving one row per CDR3 protein. Of around 580,000 distinct CDR3 sequences listed, about 45% are singletons. The chain couples TRBV20-1 to TRBJ1-1; no clear D gene. The sequenced sample was blood. The receptor's source is an elderly man in good health. The DNA of the CDR3 is TGCAGTGCTAGACGCGGGTACACTGAAGCTTTCTTT. It specifies CSARRGYTEAFF.